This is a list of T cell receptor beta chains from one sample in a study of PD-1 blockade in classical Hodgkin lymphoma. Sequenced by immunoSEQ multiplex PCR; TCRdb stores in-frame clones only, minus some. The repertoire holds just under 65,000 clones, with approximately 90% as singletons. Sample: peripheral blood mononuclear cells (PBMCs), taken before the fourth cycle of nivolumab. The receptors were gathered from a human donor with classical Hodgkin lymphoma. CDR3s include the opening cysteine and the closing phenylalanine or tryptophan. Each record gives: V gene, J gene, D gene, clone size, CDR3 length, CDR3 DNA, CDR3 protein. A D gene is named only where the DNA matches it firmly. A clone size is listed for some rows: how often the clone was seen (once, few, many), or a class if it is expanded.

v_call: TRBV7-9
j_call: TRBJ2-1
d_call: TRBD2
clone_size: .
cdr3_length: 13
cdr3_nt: TGTGCCAGCAGCCCCTCCGGGGGGGCCGAGCAGTTCTTC
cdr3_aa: CASSPSGGAEQFF

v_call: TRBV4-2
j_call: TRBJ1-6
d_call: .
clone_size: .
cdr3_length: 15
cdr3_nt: TGTGCCAGCAGCCAAGACTCAGGGCCCTATTCACCCCTCCACTTT
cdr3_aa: CASSQDSGPYSPLHF

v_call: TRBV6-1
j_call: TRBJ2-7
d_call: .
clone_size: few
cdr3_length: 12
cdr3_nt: TGTGCCAGCAGTCTCAGTTCCTACGAGCAGTACTTC
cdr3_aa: CASSLSSYEQYF

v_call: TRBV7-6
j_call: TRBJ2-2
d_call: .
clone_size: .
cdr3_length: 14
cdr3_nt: TGTGCCAGCAGCCCGGGGGTTTCGTCCGGGGAGCTGTTTTTT
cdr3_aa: CASSPGVSSGELFF

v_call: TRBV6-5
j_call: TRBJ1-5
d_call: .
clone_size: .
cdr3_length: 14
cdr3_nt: TGTGCCAGCAGCCCGTGGGGGGGCAATCAGCCCCAGCATTTT
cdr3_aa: CASSPWGGNQPQHF

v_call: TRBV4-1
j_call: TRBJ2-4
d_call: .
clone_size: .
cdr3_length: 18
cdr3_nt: TGCGCCAGCAGCCAAGTGGGCCGGAGGGCCGGGGAAAAAAACATTCAGTACTTC
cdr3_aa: CASSQVGRRAGEKNIQYF

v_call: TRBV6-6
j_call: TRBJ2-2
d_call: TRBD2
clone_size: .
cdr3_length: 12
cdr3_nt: TGTGCCAGCAGCCCAGCGGGGGGGGAGCTGTTTTTT
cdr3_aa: CASSPAGGELFF

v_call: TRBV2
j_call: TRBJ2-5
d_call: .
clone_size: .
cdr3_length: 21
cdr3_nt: TGTGCCAGCAGTGGAGCACCGGAGAGGGCCCTGTTTAGACTTCACCAAGAGACCCAGTACTTC
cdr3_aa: CASSGAPERALFRLHQETQYF

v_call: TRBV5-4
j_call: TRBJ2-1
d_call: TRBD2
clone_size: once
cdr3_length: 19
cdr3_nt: TGTGCCAGCAGCTTGTGGAGGGGACTAGCTGTACTTACCTACAATGAGCAGTTCTTC
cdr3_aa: CASSLWRGLAVLTYNEQFF

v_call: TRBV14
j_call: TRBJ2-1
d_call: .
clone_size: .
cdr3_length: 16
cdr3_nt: TGTGCCAGCAGCCAAGATAATGGCCTAGCGACCAATGAGCAGTTCTTC
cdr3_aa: CASSQDNGLATNEQFF

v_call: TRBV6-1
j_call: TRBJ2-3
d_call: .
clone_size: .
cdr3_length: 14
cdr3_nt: TGTGCCAGCAGGCGGGGACAAGACACAGATACGCAGTATTTT
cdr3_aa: CASRRGQDTDTQYF

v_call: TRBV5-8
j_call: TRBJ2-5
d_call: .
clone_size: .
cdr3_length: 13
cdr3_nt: TGTGCCAGCAGCTTTCTAGCTCAAGAGACCCAGTACTTC
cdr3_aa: CASSFLAQETQYF